What follows are 13 T cell receptor beta chains derived from one specimen sequenced in a study of metastatic and nonmetastatic thyroid tumors. Until they underwent thyroid surgery, no patient had received any treatment. TCRdb re-analyzed the PCR reads using MiXCR. Among tens of thousands of clones, roughly 16% were seen once, and the ten largest hold around 5%. The material sequenced was blood. The receptor set was obtained from a female donor with papillary thyroid cancer or a benign thyroid nodule (not recorded which). Some clones in this sample may be carry-over from other donors' samples.

The chain uses TRBV5-1 and TRBJ2-2; D is unclear. Trimming cost V 0 bases and J 1 base, with 22 bases left between them. CDR1 is SGHRS, CDR2 YFSETQ, per germline. The CDR3 has 20 residues. CDR3 nucleotide sequence: TGCGCCAGCAGCTTGGCCTTGGATCCATTACTGACCGAGAACACCGGGGAGCTGTTTTTT. This codes for CASSLALDPLLTENTGELFF.

This clone was counted ten times or more. The V gene is TRBV11-2, the J gene TRBJ1-4, with 8 positions matching TRBD1. The CDR3 spans 15 residues. The J segment lost 3 bases and the V segment lost 5 bases, leaving 5 bases of the junction unmatched. Germline CDR1 and CDR2: SGHAT and FQNNGV. The CDR3 here is CASSMNRGANEKLFF. In nucleotides, the CDR3 is TGTGCCAGCAGCATGAACAGGGGGGCTAATGAAAAACTGTTTTTT.

This clone has at least ten counts. The chain has TRBV6-1 and TRBJ1-4; D perhaps matches TRBD1 (5 bases). Per germline, CDR1 MNHNS and CDR2 SASEGT. V was clipped by 6 bases and J by 0 bases, with 14 bases between them. The CDR3 has 16 residues. The CDR3 loop reads CASRRDGTATNEKLFF. The DNA for the CDR3 is TGTGCCAGCAGAAGGGACGGGACCGCAACTAATGAAAAACTGTTTTTT.

Ten or more counts support this clone. The genes are TRBV7-3 and TRBJ2-3; a possible D gene is TRBD2 (6 bases). Trimming pared 5 bases from V and 0 bases from J, leaving 12 bases between. This CDR3 has 15 amino acids. The germline V gene encodes CDR1 SGHTA and CDR2 FQGTGA. CDR3 region: CASSPTGDSTDTQYF. The CDR3 bases are TGTGCCAGCAGCCCCACGGGGGATAGCACAGATACGCAGTATTTT.

This clone has ten or more counts. The rearrangement links TRBV3-1 to TRBJ2-4; D call uncertain. Per the germline V gene, CDR1 is LGHDT and CDR2 is YNNKEL (reference sequence). There are 15 residues in the CDR3. V was pared by 1 base and J by 1 base, with 8 bases between. CDR3: CASSQGLTAKNIQYF. The CDR3 DNA is TGTGCCAGCAGCCAAGGACTCACCGCCAAAAACATTCAGTACTTC.

Turning to this clone: A much larger clone differs by one base, so this may be a read error. No conserved phenylalanine or tryptophan is present at the end of the CDR3, so a read error is the likely explanation. It is unclear where the CDR3 begins or ends on the DNA, so no DNA is shown, and the CDR3 is as TCRdb lists it. This chain links TRBV11-3 with TRBJ2-2; no check of the table's D call, TRBD2, against the DNA was made. The CDR3 adds up to 14 amino acids, both ends counted. The V gene's germline CDR1 is SGHNT and CDR2 YENEEA. This chain's CDR3 is CASSLAGGTGELLL.

Worth noting for this clone: A clone one base away is much larger, so this may be a read error. This rearrangement joins TRBV5-4 to TRBJ1-4; TRBD1 might be the D (5 bases). The CDR3 runs 19 residues. The germline V and J ends were trimmed by 2 bases and 5 bases, with 25 bases remaining between them. Germline V CDR1 and CDR2: SGHNT, YYREEE (reference sequence). The CDR3 here is CASSFAPSWQGQGNEKLFF. In DNA, the CDR3 is TGTGCCAGCAGCTTTGCCCCCTCCTGGCAGGGTCAAGGGAATGAAAAACTGTTTTTT.

This clone was counted at least ten times. The chain uses TRBV3-1 and TRBJ1-2; 7 bases are shared with TRBD1. This CDR3 has 12 residues. The V segment lost 4 bases and the J segment 7 bases; nucleotides outside the gene matches: 3. The germline V gene encodes CDR1 LGHDT and CDR2 YNNKEL (reference sequence). CDR3 amino acids: CASSRTGGGYTF. The CDR3 DNA reads as TGTGCCAGCAGCCGGACAGGTGGTGGCTACACCTTC.

There are a few counts of this clone. This may arise from a read error, as a much more abundant clone is one base away. This rearrangement joins TRBV10-1 to TRBJ2-7; maybe TRBD2 (5 bases). Trimming removed 4 bases from V and 3 bases from J, with 19 bases in between. The germline V gene has CDR1 WNHNN and CDR2 SYGVQD (reference sequence). The CDR3 extends over 16 amino acids. The CDR3 region has the DNA TGCGCCAGCAGTGCCAACGACGGGGAGTTGGGCTACGAGCAGTACTTC. Protein sequence: CASSANDGELGYEQYF.

This sequence joins TRBV5-5 and TRBJ2-5; D might be TRBD1 (6 bases). V was trimmed by 2 bases and J by 4 bases, leaving 12 bases between them. The CDR3 spans 14 residues. Germline lookup yields CDR1 SGHKS and CDR2 YYEKEE (reference sequence). The CDR3 is CASSFHRAPETQYF. The CDR3 region has the DNA TGTGCCAGCAGCTTTCACAGGGCCCCAGAGACCCAGTACTTC. The full variable domain, its missing parts supplied by reference TRBV5-5 and TRBJ2-5, is DAGVTQSPTHLIKTRGQQVTLRCSPISGHKSVSWYQQVLGQGPQFIFQYYEKEERGRGNFPDRFSARQFPNYSSELNVNALLLGDSALYLCASSFHRAPETQYFGPGTRLLVL.

This clone was recorded many times. The gene calls are TRBV12-3 or TRBV12-4 and TRBJ1-4; 7 positions agree with TRBD1. This CDR3 is built from 15 residues. The J segment lost 5 bases and the V segment lost 1 base, leaving 4 bases of the junction unmatched. CDR3 loop: CASSLGAGGNEKLFF. In DNA form, the CDR3 reads TGTGCCAGCAGTTTAGGGGCAGGGGGGAATGAAAAACTGTTTTTT.

The chain carries TRBV5-4 and TRBJ1-1, with TRBD1 matching 9 bases. The V and J ends lost 4 bases and 0 bases, in that order; junction bases with no gene match: 4. The length of the CDR3 is 15 residues. Germline assignment: CDR1 SGHNT and CDR2 YYREEE (reference sequence). CDR3 DNA sequence: TGTGCCAGCAGCACCCGGACAGGGGTGAACACTGAAGCTTTCTTT. Residues: CASSTRTGVNTEAFF.

Concerning this clone itself: A much more abundant neighbour one base away suggests this may be a read error. The gene calls are TRBV12-3 or TRBV12-4 and TRBJ2-1; TRBD2 agrees at 9 bases. CDR3 length equals 16 residues. CDR3 in amino acids: CAGSPSGGFAYNEQFF. The CDR3 DNA sequence: TGTGCCGGCAGCCCCAGCGGGGGGTTCGCCTACAATGAGCAGTTCTTC.